This T cell receptor beta chain was recorded in a study of cytotoxic CD8 clonotypes in ibrutinib-treated CLL. Broader study findings: Upon ibrutinib response clonality rose, and upon progression it fell back toward baseline. There were differences in sampling times between sustained-remission and progressing patients.

Sequencing sought depths of 1 in 200,000 to 1 in 1 million T cells. The protocol was immunoSEQ multiplex PCR, while the TCRdb copy is restricted to in-frame clones and leaves out a portion. The table records 150,000 to 250,000 clones, around 72% of them present only once. This clone was counted between two and nine times. The antigen remains unidentified. Germline V gene lookup returns CDR1 LGHNA and CDR2 YNFKEQ. This CDR3 has 13 amino acids. V trimming: 5 bases; J trimming: 5 bases; junction bases outside the gene matches: 5. The source material was PBMCs, sampled after 24 months of ibrutinib treatment. The V gene is TRBV4-2, the J gene TRBJ1-2; 7 bases match TRBD1. The TCR originated in a human donor with chronic lymphocytic leukemia. In DNA form, the CDR3 reads TGTGCCAGCAGCGGACAGGCCAGTTATGGCTACACCTTC. This translates into CASSGQASYGYTF.